This TCR beta chain originates from a study of OX40 agonist ivuxolimab in advanced cancers. Profiling relied on immunoSEQ multiplex PCR, and the TCRdb table lists in-frame clones only, not all of them. This table holds around 53,000 clones, approximately 90% found once. The CDR3 length is 16 residues. Trimming shortened V by 7 bases and J by 3 bases, and 22 bases separated the two germline ends. CDR1 is SGHNT, CDR2 YYREEE, per germline (reference sequence). Only one count was recorded for this clone. The chain uses TRBV5-4 and TRBJ1-1, with D possibly TRBD1 on 5 matching bases. The clonotype was recovered from an adult with an advanced solid tumor such as melanoma, head and neck, liver or kidney cancer. The sample consisted of CD4+ or CD8+ T cells sorted from blood, taken in a trial of the OX40 agonist ivuxolimab. This chain's CDR3 is CASQWRGTFMYTEAFF. For the CDR3, the DNA is TGTGCCAGCCAGTGGCGGGGCACCTTCATGTACACTGAAGCTTTCTTT.